What follows are 30 T cell receptor beta chains derived from one specimen sequenced in a study of T-cell reconstitution after alpha-beta-depleted transplantation in children. Unique molecular identifiers tagged the TCRbeta library. TCRdb ran MiXCR on the PCR reads and lists one entry per CDR3 protein. The data hold around 500,000 distinct CDR3 sequences, with around 23% observed a single time. Specimen: PBMCs, mostly from graft donor cells, collected 360 days after TCRalphabeta/CD19-depleted stem cell transplant. These TCRs come from a boy under two years old who had a stem cell transplant for acute myeloid leukemia, so the T cells may come from the graft donor.

The chain is built from TRBV10-3 and TRBJ2-3, with D unclear. The V end lost 4 bases, the J end lost 2 bases, and 13 bases lay between the germline ends. This CDR3 has 15 amino acids. Germline CDR1 ENHRY, CDR2 SYGVKD. CDR3: CAISGIGTHTDTQYF. As DNA, the CDR3 is TGTGCCATCAGTGGGATAGGTACTCACACAGATACGCAGTATTTT.

The chain recombines TRBV12-3 or TRBV12-4 with TRBJ2-2, with D possibly being TRBD2 (5 bases). The germline V and J ends were trimmed by 8 bases and 7 bases, with 11 bases remaining between them. The CDR3 covers 12 residues. The CDR3 here is CASAYRGGELFF. In DNA, the CDR3 is TGTGCCAGCGCCTACCGGGGCGGGGAGCTGTTTTTT.

CDR3 DNA sequence: TGTGCCAGCGCCCCGGGACAGGCTTACACTGAAGCTTTCTTT. Translation: CASAPGQAYTEAFF. The V call is TRBV18, the J call TRBJ1-1; 8 bases are a match to TRBD1. The CDR3 is 14 amino acids. The germline V gene has CDR1 KGHSH and CDR2 LQKENI. With 8 bases clipped from V and 3 bases from J, the junction kept 8 bases outside the gene matches.

This clonotype was seen at least ten times. This chain connects TRBV4-3 to TRBJ2-2, with 12 positions matching TRBD2. The germline V gene encodes CDR1 LGHNA and CDR2 YSLEER. V trimming: 4 bases; J trimming: 4 bases; junction bases outside the gene matches: 16. CDR3 length: 20 residues. CDR3 loop: CASSPLNRGLAGSGTGELFF. The CDR3, as DNA: TGCGCCAGCAGCCCCCTGAATCGCGGACTAGCGGGGTCGGGCACCGGGGAGCTGTTTTTT.

The table lists this clonotype with many counts. The chain combines TRBV2 with TRBJ2-2; no definite D call. The V end was cut by 7 bases, the J end by 0 bases, with 12 bases between. The germline CDR1 and CDR2 sequences are SNHLY and FYNNEI. The CDR3 totals 15 residues. In DNA form, the CDR3 reads TGTGCCAGCATTGACCTTAACGCGAACACCGGGGAGCTGTTTTTT. It yields the protein CASIDLNANTGELFF.

This clonotype was detected ten times or more. The rearrangement joins TRBV20-1 to TRBJ2-2; D is perhaps TRBD2 (5 bases). This CDR3 contains 13 residues. Trimming pared 1 base from V and 4 bases from J, leaving 7 bases between. The V gene's germline CDR1 is DFQATT and CDR2 SNEGSKA (reference sequence). The CDR3 here is CSARVAFTGELFF. The CDR3 DNA reads as TGCAGTGCTAGAGTAGCGTTCACCGGGGAGCTGTTTTTT.

The rearrangement uses TRBV6-5 and TRBJ2-1; TRBD1 matches at 7 bases. The CDR3 has 16 amino acids. J lost 4 bases, V lost 5 bases, and 11 bases had no gene match. Per the germline V gene, CDR1 is MNHEY and CDR2 is SVGAGI. CDR3 coding DNA: TGTGCCAGCAGTCTACGGGACAGCACGTTTTACAATGAGCAGTTCTTC. Amino acid sequence: CASSLRDSTFYNEQFF.

The rearrangement joins TRBV20-1 to TRBJ2-7; D possibly corresponds to TRBD2 (5 bases). The CDR3 has 16 residues. CDR1 is DFQATT, CDR2 SNEGSKA, per germline (reference sequence). V was cut by 0 bases and J by 9 bases, with 24 bases left in between. The CDR3 here is CSARDILGWQEEGQYV. The DNA for the CDR3 is TGCAGTGCTAGAGATATCTTAGGGTGGCAGGAGGAAGGGCAGTACGTC.

This clonotype was seen at least ten times. The chain carries TRBV20-1 and TRBJ2-7; D uncertain. CDR3 length equals 15 residues. V lost 3 bases to trimming and J lost 3 bases, with 18 bases between them. In germline, CDR1 is DFQATT, CDR2 SNEGSKA (reference sequence). The CDR3: CSARALRRSNYEQYF. CDR3 bases: TGCAGTGCTAGGGCCCTAAGGCGGTCCAACTACGAGCAGTACTTC.

This clonotype was recorded a few times. The chain is built from TRBV10-3 and TRBJ1-5; D is uncertain. The germline V and J ends were trimmed by 2 bases and 5 bases, with 4 bases remaining between them. This CDR3 is built from 12 residues. The germline V gene has CDR1 ENHRY and CDR2 SYGVKD. As DNA, the CDR3 is TGTGCCATCAGTGAGCCAGATCAGCCCCAGCATTTT. Its protein product is CAISEPDQPQHF.

CDR3 DNA sequence: TGCAGTGCTGGAAAAGAGACCCAGTACTTC. This gives the protein CSAGKETQYF. The rearrangement links TRBV20-1 to TRBJ2-5; D not resolved. V gave up 5 bases and J gave up 3 bases, with 4 bases separating them. There are 10 residues in the CDR3. Germline assignment: CDR1 DFQATT and CDR2 SNEGSKA (reference sequence).

The chain is built from TRBV29-1 and TRBJ2-5, with a possible D match to TRBD2 (6 bases). V lost 6 bases, J lost 3 bases, and 17 bases lay in between. In germline, CDR1 is SQVTM, CDR2 ANQGSEA. This CDR3 is built from 14 residues. The CDR3 DNA reads TGCAGCGTCTGCCCGGGACTCCTAAAAGAGACCCAGTACTTC. Translated: CSVCPGLLKETQYF. Based on the CDR3 plus reference TRBV29-1 and TRBJ2-5, the full variable domain is SAVISQKPSRDICQRGTSLTIQCQVDSQVTMMFWYRQQPGQSLTLIATANQGSEATYESGFVIDKFPISRPNLTFSTLTVSNMSPEDSSIYLCSVCPGLLKETQYFGPGTRLLVL.

This clonotype was counted many times. This sequence joins TRBV15 and TRBJ2-1, with D possibly TRBD1 on 6 matching bases. This CDR3 is 17 amino acids long. Germline V CDR1 and CDR2: LNHNV, YYDKDF (reference sequence). V shed 0 bases and J shed 6 bases, with 18 bases lying between them. CDR3 nucleotide sequence: TGTGCCACCAGCAGAGATGGGGTCCTGGGCAGGGGCAATGAGCAGTTCTTC. The encoded protein is CATSRDGVLGRGNEQFF.

This clonotype was observed many times. V and J are TRBV7-9 and TRBJ1-1; a weak D match, TRBD1 (6 bases). Trimming removed 5 bases from V and 0 bases from J, with 13 bases in between. There are 15 residues in the CDR3. Looked up from germline, CDR1 is SEHNR and CDR2 is FQNEAQ (reference sequence). This CDR3 is CASSPYGGMNTEAFF. CDR3 nucleotide sequence: TGTGCCAGCAGCCCCTATGGGGGCATGAACACTGAAGCTTTCTTT. Together with reference TRBV7-9 and TRBJ1-1, the CDR3 gives the full variable domain: DTGVSQNPRHKITKRGQNVTFRCDPISEHNRLYWYRQTLGQGPEFLTYFQNEAQLEKSRLLSDRFSAERPKGSFSTLEIQRTEQGDSAMYLCASSPYGGMNTEAFFGQGTRLTVV.

Ten or more counts support this clonotype. The V gene is TRBV20-1, the J gene TRBJ2-7, with D unclear. This CDR3 comprises 15 residues. Per the germline V gene, CDR1 is DFQATT and CDR2 is SNEGSKA (reference sequence). The V end was cut by 5 bases, the J end by 5 bases, with 22 bases between. The CDR3 spells CSALRTISHPHEQYV. CDR3 sequence (DNA): TGCAGTGCTCTAAGGACGATATCCCATCCCCACGAGCAGTACGTC.

This chain connects TRBV5-4 to TRBJ2-1; 10 positions match TRBD1. V gave up 1 base and J gave up 7 bases; unmatched junction bases: 5. This CDR3 is built from 15 residues. Germline V gives CDR1 SGHNT, CDR2 YYREEE (reference sequence). Here the CDR3 reads CASSLLPGQGNEQFF. The DNA of the CDR3 is TGTGCCAGCAGCTTGCTCCCGGGACAGGGGAATGAGCAGTTCTTC.

This clonotype was counted between two and nine times. This sequence joins TRBV10-1 and TRBJ2-7; D not resolved. Per the germline V gene, CDR1 is WNHNN and CDR2 is SYGVQD (reference sequence). Trimming pared 11 bases from V and 0 bases from J, leaving 11 bases between. The CDR3 extends over 12 amino acids. The CDR3 is CALTMSSYEQYF. As DNA, the CDR3 is TGCGCCTTGACGATGTCCTCCTACGAGCAGTACTTC.

The table lists this clonotype with a few counts. V gene TRBV20-1 combines with J gene TRBJ2-5; maybe TRBD1 (5 bases). The CDR3 extends over 12 amino acids. V lost 4 bases and J 2 bases, leaving 8 bases between the germline ends. Germline V gene data show CDR1 as DFQATT and CDR2 as SNEGSKA (reference sequence). CDR3 in amino acids: CSATGWQETQYF. In DNA, the CDR3 is TGCAGTGCTACAGGGTGGCAAGAGACCCAGTACTTC.

This clonotype occurred many times. This rearrangement joins TRBV6-5 to TRBJ1-2; unclear D gene. Trimming cost V 0 bases and J 7 bases, with 12 bases left between them. CDR1 and CDR2 (germline): MNHEY, SVGAGI. The length of the CDR3 is 14 residues. The CDR3 nucleotides read TGTGCCAGCAGTTACTCATCGGATTACCTTGGCTACACCTTC. Its translation is CASSYSSDYLGYTF.

The chain couples TRBV20-1 to TRBJ2-3; TRBD1 agrees at 8 bases. The junction had 10 bases not matched to a gene; V was cut back by 8 bases and J by 0 bases. Germline V gene lookup returns CDR1 DFQATT and CDR2 SNEGSKA (reference sequence). The CDR3 consists of 15 residues. The CDR3 region is CSLADRVESTDTQYF. Written as DNA, the CDR3 is TGCAGTCTTGCGGACAGGGTCGAAAGCACAGATACGCAGTATTTT.

This clonotype appeared a few times. The gene calls are TRBV7-2 and TRBJ2-1; D may match TRBD1 or TRBD2 (6 bases each). V lost 2 bases, J lost 7 bases, and 18 bases lay in between. CDR1 is SGHTA and CDR2 is FQGNSA in the germline V gene. The CDR3 is made up of 16 amino acids. The CDR3 DNA sequence: TGTGCCAGCAGCTTAACTGTGACGGGGGCGGGGAATGAGCAGTTCTTC. As protein: CASSLTVTGAGNEQFF.

As to this clonotype: A read error may explain this, as a much larger clone is one base away. The chain is built from TRBV7-9 and TRBJ2-5, with no clear D. The CDR3 spans 15 residues. Germline V lookup: CDR1 SEHNR, CDR2 FQNEAQ (reference sequence). The CDR3, as DNA: TGTGCCAGCAGCTCTAACCTTGGCCCTCAAGAGGCCCAGTACTTC. Translating gives CASSSNLGPQEAQYF.

The chain uses TRBV6-1 and TRBJ1-5; 8 positions match TRBD1. The CDR3 consists of 14 residues. Trimming cost V 10 bases and J 6 bases; bases outside gene matches: 11. Germline V gene sequence: CDR1 MNHNS, CDR2 SASEGT. The CDR3 sequence: CATHRDRLGQPQHF. The CDR3 DNA is TGTGCCACCCACCGGGACAGGCTGGGTCAGCCCCAGCATTTT.

A word on this clonotype: At one of its ends the junction is not consistent with the germline gene, which may arise from a read error. V is TRBV9 and J is TRBJ2-1; possible D gene TRBD2, 6 bases. The length of the CDR3 is 17 residues. Germline-derived CDR1 and CDR2 are SGDLS and YYNGEE. The CDR3 loop reads CASSTSDSAGPYNEQVF. As DNA, the CDR3 is TGTGCCAGCAGCACCTCCGACTCCGCGGGGCCCTACAATGAGCAGGTCTTC. Combining the CDR3 with reference TRBV9 and TRBJ2-1 gives the whole variable domain DSGVTQTPKHLITATGQRVTLRCSPRSGDLSVYWYQQSLDQGLQFLIQYYNGEERAKGNILERFSAQQFPDLHSELNLSSLELGDSALYFCASSTSDSAGPYNEQVFGPGTRLTVL.

This clonotype turned up a few times. V usage is TRBV7-2 and J usage is TRBJ2-3, with D tentatively TRBD2 (5 bases). Trimming stripped 5 bases from V and 0 bases from J, with 15 bases between. The V gene's germline CDR1 is SGHTA and CDR2 FQGNSA. This CDR3 has 16 residues. Written as DNA, the CDR3 is TGTGCCAGCAGCACCCTTCCCCGGGGTAGCACAGATACGCAGTATTTT. Translation gives CASSTLPRGSTDTQYF.

This clonotype was counted at least ten times. This CDR3 reads CASSHRQGSSGGTSYEQYF. For the CDR3, the DNA is TGTGCCAGCAGTCATCGACAGGGGAGTAGCGGGGGAACTTCCTACGAGCAGTACTTC. The genes are TRBV6-4 and TRBJ2-7, with D possibly TRBD2 on 9 matching bases. In germline, CDR1 is MRHNA, CDR2 SNTAGT. This CDR3 comprises 19 residues. Trimming removed 5 bases at V and 1 base at J, with 27 bases between.

This clonotype was picked up many times. The CDR3 nucleotides read TGTGCCAGCGGCCCAGGCGGTAGGGGCTACGAGCAGTACTTC. Amino acids: CASGPGGRGYEQYF. The V and J genes are TRBV12-3 or TRBV12-4 and TRBJ2-7; tentative D call: TRBD1 (5 bases). The germline V and J ends were trimmed by 8 bases and 3 bases, with 17 bases remaining between them. The CDR3 has 14 amino acids.

This clonotype was picked up many times. The rearrangement uses TRBV6-2 or TRBV6-3 and TRBJ2-1; D is possibly TRBD1 (5 bases). The CDR3 covers 13 residues. Trimming pared 6 bases from V and 2 bases from J, leaving 8 bases between. Germline CDR1 reads MNHEY; CDR2 reads SVGEGT. The CDR3, as DNA: TGTGCCAGCAGATACAGGACCTACAATGAGCAGTTCTTC. It codes for CASRYRTYNEQFF.

This clonotype was seen many times. V and J are TRBV20-1 and TRBJ2-7; unclear D gene. The germline V gene encodes CDR1 DFQATT and CDR2 SNEGSKA (reference sequence). This CDR3 is 13 amino acids long. The V and J ends lost 1 base and 1 base respectively, with 8 bases between them. This CDR3 reads CSARGTRSYEQYF. The CDR3 region has the DNA TGCAGTGCTAGAGGCACACGGTCCTACGAGCAGTACTTC.

The chain joins TRBV5-1 to TRBJ2-2, with a tentative D call TRBD1 (7 bases). V lost 3 bases, J lost 4 bases, and 13 bases lay in between. This CDR3 region has 15 residues. Germline V lookup: CDR1 SGHRS, CDR2 YFSETQ. The CDR3 DNA is TGCGCCAGCAGCTCGGGGGACAGCGTCACCGGGGAGCTGTTTTTT. Protein product: CASSSGDSVTGELFF.